One sample yielded the 30 T cell receptor beta chains listed below, sequenced in a study of blood T cell repertoires in COVID-19. Sequencing was performed with immunoSEQ multiplex PCR; in TCRdb, only in-frame clones are kept and a portion is missing. The sample holds some 99,000 clones, roughly 82% seen once. Sequencing was carried out using peripheral blood. Source of these receptors: an elderly woman with active or convalescent COVID-19.

The rearrangement joins TRBV4-1 to TRBJ1-1; TRBD1 might be the D (6 bases). The CDR3 loop spans 15 amino acids. CDR1 and CDR2 (germline): MGHRA, YSYEKL. Trimming cost V 1 base and J 7 bases, with 16 bases left between them. The CDR3 nucleotides are TGCGCCAGCAGCCAAGCTTCCAGACGGACAGTTGAAGCTTTCTTT. Encoded protein: CASSQASRRTVEAFF.

Only one count was recorded for this clone. The rearrangement uses TRBV18 and TRBJ2-7, with D possibly TRBD1 on 6 matching bases. Germline V gives CDR1 KGHSH, CDR2 LQKENI. Trimming pared 5 bases from V and 2 bases from J, leaving 16 bases between. The CDR3 is 15 residues long. CDR3 bases: TGTGCCAGCTCAAGCGAACAGGGAGCCGCCTACGAGCAGTACTTC. Its translation is CASSSEQGAAYEQYF.

For the CDR3, the DNA is TGTGCCAGCAGCCCTTACACAGGGCTGTACGAGCAGTACTTC. Translating it yields CASSPYTGLYEQYF. The V gene is TRBV11-2, the J gene TRBJ2-7; a possible D gene is TRBD1 (6 bases). In germline, CDR1 is SGHAT, CDR2 FQNNGV. V was cut by 5 bases and J by 4 bases, with 15 bases left in between. The CDR3 runs to 14 residues.

This chain joins TRBV27 and TRBJ2-7, with TRBD1 matching 7 bases. The CDR3 is 15 residues long. From germline, CDR1 is MNHEY and CDR2 SMNVEV (reference sequence). Trimming cost V 2 bases and J 1 base; bases outside gene matches: 5. CDR3 amino acids: CASSLGRDRSYEQYF. The CDR3 region has the DNA TGTGCCAGCAGTTTAGGCCGGGACAGATCCTACGAGCAGTACTTC.

The sample holds a few counts of this clone. The gene calls are TRBV3-1 (or the pseudogene TRBV3-2) and TRBJ2-2, with 7 bases identical to TRBD2. V lost 4 bases and J lost 3; bases outside the gene matches: 5. The germline V gene has CDR1 LGHDT and CDR2 YNNKEL (reference sequence). This CDR3 has 15 amino acids. The CDR3 region is CASSRTGLDTGELFF. The CDR3 region has the DNA TGTGCCAGCAGCCGTACCGGACTAGACACCGGGGAGCTGTTTTTT.

The CDR3 bases are TGTGCCAGCAGCCACCGGACTAGCGGGCTCTACCCCTACGAGCAGTACTTC. Protein sequence: CASSHRTSGLYPYEQYF. The chain carries TRBV14 and TRBJ2-7; 11 nucleotides agree with TRBD2. The ends lost 3 bases at V and 2 bases at J; junction bases unmatched: 9. CDR3 length equals 17 residues. Germline lookup yields CDR1 SGHDN and CDR2 FVKESK.

The CDR3 protein is CASSDRRLADYNEQFF. Here the CDR3 DNA reads TGTGCCAGCAGTGATCGAAGACTAGCGGATTACAATGAGCAGTTCTTC. V and J are TRBV25-1 and TRBJ2-1; 9 bases are shared with TRBD2. The CDR3 runs 16 residues. J was trimmed by 4 bases and V by 3 bases; bases with no gene match: 7. Per germline, CDR1 MGHDK and CDR2 SYGVNS.

The chain links TRBV9 to TRBJ1-1; tentatively, D is TRBD1 (5 bases). With 4 bases removed from V and 5 bases from J, the gap between germline ends came to 15 bases. The CDR3 is 14 residues long. Germline V gene data show CDR1 as SGDLS and CDR2 as YYNGEE. CDR3 in amino acids: CASSLFGGETEAFF. Here the CDR3 DNA reads TGTGCCAGCAGCCTATTTGGGGGGGAGACTGAAGCTTTCTTT.

The chain employs TRBV7-3 and TRBJ1-6; the D gene is possibly TRBD1 (6 bases). The CDR3 contains 14 residues. The germline V gene encodes CDR1 SGHTA and CDR2 FQGTGA. V lost 5 bases and J lost 8, with 13 bases in between. CDR3 DNA: TGTGCCAGCAGCAGGGAGGGGGGGGATTCACCCCTCCACTTT. Residues: CASSREGGDSPLHF.

This chain links TRBV29-1 with TRBJ2-7; TRBD2 might be the D (5 bases). Germline CDR1 SQVTM, CDR2 ANQGSEA. The CDR3 sequence is 15 residues long. Trimming left V 5 bases short and J 3 bases short, with 20 bases between. DNA of the CDR3: TGCAGCGTTACCCCGGGCCTAGCCTATAACTACGAGCAGTACTTC. It codes for CSVTPGLAYNYEQYF.

The V and J genes are TRBV11-3 and TRBJ2-3; 11 nucleotides line up with TRBD2. The CDR3 loop spans 18 amino acids. From germline, CDR1 is SGHNT and CDR2 YENEEA. Germline trimming cut 5 bases from V and 5 bases from J; bases unmatched to any gene: 15. DNA for the CDR3: TGTGCCAGCAGCGGAGCCAGGGGTCTAGCGGGAGGTGTAGATACGCAGTATTTT. It codes for CASSGARGLAGGVDTQYF.

J is TRBJ1-1 and V is TRBV6-6, with a possible D match to TRBD1 (6 bases). V shed 2 bases and J shed 1 base, with 11 bases lying between them. Germline CDR1 MNHNY, CDR2 SVGAGI (reference sequence). CDR3 length: 15 amino acids. Written as DNA, the CDR3 is TGTGCCAGCAGTTACCCTCAGGGGCAGAACACTGAAGCTTTCTTT. Encoded protein: CASSYPQGQNTEAFF.

The chain combines TRBV3-1 (or the pseudogene TRBV3-2) with TRBJ2-2, with a possible D match to TRBD2 (6 bases). This CDR3 region has 17 residues. The V end was cut by 1 base, the J end by 0 bases, with 12 bases between. Germline-derived CDR1 and CDR2 are LGHDT and YNNKEL (reference sequence). The CDR3 spells CASSQVTGRTNTGELFF. In nucleotides, the CDR3 is TGTGCCAGCAGCCAAGTGACCGGGAGAACGAACACCGGGGAGCTGTTTTTT.

The chain uses TRBV28 and TRBJ2-1; tentative D call: TRBD1 (6 bases). The CDR3 consists of 14 residues. The V gene lost 5 bases and the J gene lost 4 bases, with 12 bases spanning the gap. The germline gives CDR1 MDHEN, CDR2 SYDVKM. The CDR3 loop is CASSGTLNYNEQFF. CDR3 bases: TGTGCCAGCAGTGGGACACTCAATTACAATGAGCAGTTCTTC.

This rearrangement joins TRBV10-1 to TRBJ2-1; 12 bases fit TRBD1. Germline loops: CDR1 WNHNN, CDR2 SYGVQD (reference sequence). The V segment lost 0 bases and the J segment 9 bases; nucleotides outside the gene matches: 9. CDR3 length equals 17 residues. The CDR3 sequence is CASSESRGTGGIGEQFF. CDR3 bases: TGCGCCAGCAGTGAGTCGCGAGGGACAGGGGGCATCGGTGAGCAGTTCTTC.

This clone was detected only once. V and J are TRBV3-1 (or the pseudogene TRBV3-2) and TRBJ2-7, with 9 bases that match TRBD1. Germline CDR1 and CDR2: LGHDT and YNNKEL (reference sequence). The CDR3 extends over 14 amino acids. The trim removed 4 bases at V and 4 bases at J, leaving 5 bases unmatched. CDR3 region: CASSPGQGRYEQYF. The CDR3 DNA reads TGTGCCAGCAGCCCCGGACAGGGGAGATACGAGCAGTACTTC.

The chain joins TRBV6-2 or TRBV6-3 to TRBJ1-6, with 7 nucleotides matching TRBD1. V was pared by 2 bases and J by 10 bases, with 8 bases of the junction left unmatched. CDR3 length: 15 residues. Germline loops: CDR1 MNHEY, CDR2 SVGEGT. CDR3 protein: CASSYATGLGSPLHF. The CDR3 nucleotides read TGTGCCAGCAGTTACGCGACAGGGCTGGGGTCACCCCTCCACTTT.

The gene calls are TRBV11-2 and TRBJ1-1; D gene ambiguous. The germline V and J ends were trimmed by 3 bases and 0 bases, with 11 bases remaining between them. The CDR3 runs to 15 residues. Germline CDR1 is SGHAT and CDR2 is FQNNGV. The chain's CDR3 is CASSFSEAVNTEAFF. In DNA form, the CDR3 reads TGTGCCAGCAGCTTCTCGGAGGCCGTGAACACTGAAGCTTTCTTT.

The rearrangement joins TRBV6-5 to TRBJ2-7; D might be TRBD2 (5 bases). Germline assignment: CDR1 MNHEY and CDR2 SVGAGI. The CDR3 runs to 15 residues. V was clipped by 0 bases and J by 3 bases, with 12 bases between them. DNA for the CDR3: TGTGCCAGCAGTTACTCGACGGGGTCTCACTACGAGCAGTACTTC. Protein sequence: CASSYSTGSHYEQYF.

The chain links TRBV4-2 to TRBJ1-1; D is possibly TRBD1 (5 bases). The CDR3 is 16 residues long. Deletions cut 7 bases from V and 4 bases from J, with 22 bases between. Germline assignment: CDR1 LGHNA and CDR2 YNFKEQ. CDR3 sequence reads: CASTGGNYLSFTEAFF. The CDR3 coding sequence is TGTGCCAGCACCGGGGGGAACTACCTATCTTTCACTGAAGCTTTCTTT.

V usage is TRBV7-8 and J usage is TRBJ2-7; 11 nucleotides line up with TRBD2. Germline loops: CDR1 SGHVS, CDR2 FQNEAQ. This CDR3 spans 16 amino acids. With 4 bases clipped from V and 2 bases from J, the junction kept 7 bases outside the gene matches. Here the CDR3 reads CASSSSSGRIPYEQYF. In DNA, the CDR3 is TGTGCCAGCAGCTCATCTAGCGGGAGGATCCCCTACGAGCAGTACTTC.

This CDR3 is CASGSECMGTGGVPYEQYF. CDR3 nucleotide sequence: TGTGCTAGTGGTTCAGAATGTATGGGGACAGGGGGTGTCCCCTACGAGCAGTACTTC. The chain uses TRBV12-5 and TRBJ2-7, with 11 bases lining up with TRBD1. Germline V gives CDR1 LGHNT, CDR2 FRNRAP. Trimming took 4 bases from V and 2 from J; bases not matched to a gene: 16. CDR3 size: 19 residues.

The V call is TRBV7-2, the J call TRBJ2-2; possibly TRBD2 for D (5 bases). The V and J ends lost 5 bases and 1 base respectively, with 8 bases between them. Germline V gene sequence: CDR1 SGHTA, CDR2 FQGNSA. CDR3 size: 14 residues. DNA of the CDR3: TGTGCCAGCAGCCCGGACTGGAACACCGGGGAGCTGTTTTTT. It specifies CASSPDWNTGELFF.

Only a few counts were recorded for this clone. The junction shows a germline mismatch at one end, possibly a read error. The chain couples TRBV6-6 to TRBJ2-2; the D is unclear. Germline assignment: CDR1 MNHNY and CDR2 SVGAGI (reference sequence). This CDR3 spans 12 amino acids. The CDR3 reads CASSSNNGELFF. CDR3 DNA sequence: TGTGCCAGCAGTTCCAACAACGGGGAGCTGTTTTTT.

The J gene is TRBJ2-7, the V gene TRBV7-2; the match to TRBD2 covers 7 bases. The CDR3 spans 16 residues. Germline V lookup: CDR1 SGHTA, CDR2 FQGNSA. The V gene end was trimmed by 5 bases and the J gene end by 6 bases; junction bases not matched to a gene: 16. The CDR3 loop is CASSPHAGVEVGEQYF. DNA of the CDR3: TGTGCCAGCAGCCCCCACGCGGGGGTTGAGGTTGGCGAGCAGTACTTC.

V usage is TRBV6-4 and J usage is TRBJ2-1; 8 positions agree with TRBD2. Germline trimming cut 2 bases from V and 15 bases from J; bases unmatched to any gene: 12. Germline V lookup: CDR1 MRHNA, CDR2 SNTAGT. The CDR3 sequence is 14 residues long. The CDR3 sequence is CASSDRPGGGWRFF. CDR3 sequence (DNA): TGTGCCAGCAGTGACCGACCCGGCGGGGGGTGGCGGTTCTTC.

The chain recombines TRBV29-1 with TRBJ1-2, with D tentatively TRBD1 (5 bases). Germline V gives CDR1 SQVTM, CDR2 ANQGSEA. The V end was cut by 5 bases, the J end by 5 bases, with 12 bases between. The CDR3 has 12 amino acids. The CDR3 region is CSVPTAGYGYTF. DNA for the CDR3: TGCAGCGTTCCGACAGCGGGGTATGGCTACACCTTC.

The genes are TRBV10-2 and TRBJ1-4, with D possibly being TRBD1 (5 bases). V was shortened by 6 bases and J by 2 bases, with 16 bases between the two germline ends. The V gene's germline CDR1 is WSHSY and CDR2 SAAADI. The CDR3 length is 16 residues. DNA for the CDR3: TGCGCCAGCAGACAGGCAGGGCGACAGACTAATGAAAAACTGTTTTTT. Translation gives CASRQAGRQTNEKLFF.

This chain joins TRBV28 and TRBJ2-1, with 12 nucleotides matching TRBD2. The CDR3 sequence is 17 residues long. V trimming: 8 bases; J trimming: 7 bases; junction bases outside the gene matches: 15. In germline, CDR1 is MDHEN, CDR2 SYDVKM. CDR3 amino acids: CASPPRASGRARNEQFF. The CDR3 DNA is TGTGCCAGCCCCCCCCGGGCTAGCGGGAGGGCCAGGAATGAGCAGTTCTTC.

The rearrangement uses TRBV5-1 and TRBJ2-6; TRBD1 aligns across 7 bases. The CDR3 is 15 residues long. The trim removed 4 bases at V and 1 base at J, leaving 2 bases unmatched. Germline V gene lookup returns CDR1 SGHRS and CDR2 YFSETQ. The CDR3 spells CASSPQGSGANVLTF. The CDR3 nucleotides are TGCGCCAGCAGCCCACAGGGGTCTGGGGCCAACGTCCTGACTTTC.